The 32 T cell receptor beta chains listed next were all sequenced from one sample in a study of shared clonotypes between healthy human individuals. Sequenced by immunoSEQ multiplex PCR; TCRdb stores in-frame clones only, minus some. The sample shows a few million clones, roughly nine tenths of them seen only once. The specimen sequenced was naive CD4+ T cells sorted from blood. Subset here: CD45RA+ positively selected. The receptors were gathered from a man between 18 and 29 years old in good health.

The rearrangement joins TRBV5-1 to TRBJ2-3, with TRBD1 matching 9 bases. Germline CDR1 is SGHRS and CDR2 is YFSETQ. The CDR3 consists of 15 residues. The V and J ends lost 2 bases and 4 bases, in that order; junction bases with no gene match: 5. The CDR3: CASSFGQGFSDTQYF. CDR3 coding DNA: TGCGCCAGCAGCTTCGGACAGGGGTTTTCAGATACGCAGTATTTT.

J is TRBJ1-4 and V is TRBV30; TRBD1 agrees at 7 bases. CDR1 GTSNPN and CDR2 SVGIG come from the germline V gene (reference sequence). The CDR3 has 11 residues. After removal of 4 bases from V and 8 bases from J, the junction contained 1 base not matched to a gene. The CDR3 spells CAWTGGEKLFF. CDR3 DNA: TGTGCCTGGACAGGGGGAGAAAAACTGTTTTTT. Combining the CDR3 with reference TRBV30 and TRBJ1-4 gives the whole variable domain SQTIHQWPATLVQPVGSPLSLECTVEGTSNPNLYWYRQAAGRGLQLLFYSVGIGQISSEVPQNLSASRPQDRQFILSSKKLLLSDSGFYLCAWTGGEKLFFGSGTQLSVL.

The chain has TRBV19 and TRBJ2-7; D not certain. CDR3 length: 13 amino acids. From germline, CDR1 is LNHDA and CDR2 SQIVND (reference sequence). V lost 3 bases to trimming and J lost 2 bases, with 8 bases between them. The CDR3 here is CASSIGVTYEQYF. CDR3 sequence (DNA): TGTGCCAGTAGTATCGGTGTAACCTACGAGCAGTACTTC. Full variable domain (remainder filled in from reference TRBV19 and TRBJ2-7): DGGITQSPKYLFRKEGQNVTLSCEQNLNHDAMYWYRQDPGQGLRLIYYSQIVNDFQKGDIAEGYSVSREKKESFPLTVTSAQKNPTAFYLCASSIGVTYEQYFGPGTRLTVT.

V is TRBV30 and J is TRBJ1-1; D is ambiguous. The V gene's germline CDR1 is GTSNPN and CDR2 SVGIG (reference sequence). Trimming shortened V by 5 bases and J by 0 bases, and 10 bases separated the two germline ends. This CDR3 is 13 amino acids long. This chain's CDR3 is CAWFSGVNTEAFF. CDR3 in DNA: TGTGCCTGGTTCTCCGGTGTGAACACTGAAGCTTTCTTT.

V usage is TRBV11-2 and J usage is TRBJ1-5, with D uncertain. This CDR3 is built from 12 residues. Germline CDR1 reads SGHAT; CDR2 reads FQNNGV. Trimming took off 0 bases at V and 9 bases at J, with 6 bases between the two ends. CDR3 amino acids: CASSLEKAPQHF. The CDR3 DNA sequence: TGTGCCAGCAGCTTAGAAAAAGCGCCCCAGCATTTT.

The chain employs TRBV5-4 and TRBJ1-2; 7 nucleotides align to TRBD1. V shed 4 bases and J 8 bases; nucleotides not matched to a gene: 8. Germline V gene lookup returns CDR1 SGHNT and CDR2 YYREEE (reference sequence). The CDR3 sequence is 13 residues long. The CDR3 is CASSGQGGGGYTF. CDR3 DNA: TGTGCCAGCAGCGGCCAGGGAGGGGGCGGCTACACCTTC.

The chain combines TRBV21-1 with TRBJ2-5; the DNA was not compared with TRBD1, the D call given in the table. TRBV21-1 is labeled a pseudogene. The CDR3 has 13 residues. Here the CDR3 DNA reads TGTGCCAGCACACGGACAGGCAGGGAGACCCAGTACTTC. Translating gives CASTRTGRETQYF.

This rearrangement joins TRBV6-6 to TRBJ2-7; D is possibly TRBD1 (5 bases). Trimming shortened V by 5 bases and J by 4 bases, and 9 bases separated the two germline ends. CDR3 length: 12 residues. Germline-derived CDR1 and CDR2 are MNHNY and SVGAGI (reference sequence). In DNA, the CDR3 is TGTGCCAGCAGTCTAACAGGTTACGAGCAGTACTTC. Its translation is CASSLTGYEQYF.

As regards this clone: This sample includes further DNA sequences coding for the same CDR3. The V call is TRBV19, the J call TRBJ2-5; no clear D. The V end lost 3 bases, the J end lost 0 bases, and 5 bases lay between the germline ends. Germline values: CDR1 LNHDA, CDR2 SQIVND (reference sequence). The CDR3 consists of 13 residues. The CDR3 spells CASSIRHQETQYF. The CDR3 bases are TGTGCCAGTAGTATTCGGCACCAAGAGACCCAGTACTTC.

This sequence joins TRBV2 and TRBJ1-5; D unresolved. V was clipped by 3 bases and J by 7 bases, with 13 bases between them. Germline V gene lookup returns CDR1 SNHLY and CDR2 FYNNEI. The CDR3 contains 14 residues. The DNA for the CDR3 is TGTGCCAGCAGTGACAGGCTCACTTACCAGCCCCAGCATTTT. This gives the protein CASSDRLTYQPQHF.

The chain combines TRBV7-8 with TRBJ2-3; D is unclear. Germline V gives CDR1 SGHVS, CDR2 FQNEAQ. CDR3 size: 18 residues. Trimming removed 1 base from V and 3 bases from J, with 20 bases in between. The CDR3 reads CASSLGLWDNVWTDTQYF. The CDR3 DNA sequence: TGTGCCAGCAGCTTAGGGCTGTGGGATAATGTGTGGACAGATACGCAGTATTTT.

The genes are TRBV4-1 and TRBJ2-7; no clear D gene. The CDR3 runs to 13 residues. The V and J ends lost 1 base and 6 bases respectively, with 10 bases between them. Germline V CDR1 and CDR2: MGHRA, YSYEKL. This CDR3 is CASSQVPLGEQYF. The CDR3 bases are TGCGCCAGCAGCCAAGTCCCCCTGGGCGAGCAGTACTTC.

The rearrangement links TRBV7-2 to TRBJ1-3; TRBD1 aligns across 7 bases. Trimming took 7 bases from V and 4 from J; bases not matched to a gene: 7. The germline CDR1 and CDR2 sequences are SGHTA and FQGNSA. CDR3 length: 14 amino acids. The CDR3: CASTSDRAGNTIYF. CDR3 sequence (DNA): TGTGCCAGCACCTCAGACAGGGCCGGAAACACCATATATTTT.

In the case of this clone: This sample also contains other DNA sequences that code for the same CDR3. The chain couples TRBV5-1 to TRBJ1-2; D uncertain. CDR1 is SGHRS and CDR2 is YFSETQ in the germline V gene. The length of the CDR3 is 13 residues. V was cut by 2 bases and J by 3 bases, with 8 bases left in between. CDR3 bases: TGCGCCAGCAGCTTCTCGGGTGACTATGGCTACACCTTC. Its translation is CASSFSGDYGYTF.

The V call is TRBV28, the J call TRBJ1-1, with unresolved D. This CDR3 contains 13 residues. Deletions cut 6 bases from V and 2 bases from J, with 10 bases between. Germline assignment: CDR1 MDHEN and CDR2 SYDVKM. In DNA form, the CDR3 reads TGTGCCAGCAGACCTACGGGAAACACTGAAGCTTTCTTT. As protein: CASRPTGNTEAFF.

V usage is TRBV29-1 and J usage is TRBJ2-5, with TRBD2 matching over 10 bases. The CDR3 covers 16 residues. Trimming at V came to 6 bases and at J to 5 bases, leaving 15 bases not matched to a gene. Germline-derived CDR1 and CDR2 are SQVTM and ANQGSEA. For the CDR3, the DNA is TGCAGCGTCAAAACTGGTGCTAGCGGGAGAGTGGAGACCCAGTACTTC. Translated, it gives CSVKTGASGRVETQYF. Together with reference TRBV29-1 and TRBJ2-5, the CDR3 gives the full variable domain: SAVISQKPSRDICQRGTSLTIQCQVDSQVTMMFWYRQQPGQSLTLIATANQGSEATYESGFVIDKFPISRPNLTFSTLTVSNMSPEDSSIYLCSVKTGASGRVETQYFGPGTRLLVL.

The chain recombines TRBV10-2 with TRBJ2-5, with D perhaps TRBD1 (5 bases). V was shortened by 6 bases and J by 11 bases, with 22 bases between the two germline ends. The CDR3 spans 14 residues. Germline loops: CDR1 WSHSY, CDR2 SAAADI. The CDR3 here is CASRQLGPTAEQYF. CDR3 nucleotides: TGCGCCAGCAGGCAGTTGGGGCCCACGGCGGAGCAGTACTTC.

The CDR3 sequence: CASKRAGGGDTQYF. The CDR3 nucleotides read TGTGCCAGCAAACGAGCGGGAGGCGGAGATACGCAGTATTTT. The chain employs TRBV2 and TRBJ2-3; 9 bases map to TRBD2. The CDR3 sequence is 14 residues long. With V trimmed by 7 bases and J by 5 bases, 7 bases remained unmatched. CDR1 and CDR2 (germline): SNHLY, FYNNEI.

This sequence joins TRBV6-1 and TRBJ2-2; perhaps TRBD1 as D (6 bases). V was shortened by 6 bases and J by 1 base, with 15 bases between the two germline ends. This CDR3 has 16 residues. Germline lookup yields CDR1 MNHNS and CDR2 SASEGT. In DNA form, the CDR3 reads TGTGCCAGCAGCGAACAGGGTTCTCGGAACACCGGGGAGCTGTTTTTT. Translating it yields CASSEQGSRNTGELFF.

The chain recombines TRBV28 with TRBJ1-6, with D tentatively TRBD1 (5 bases). From germline, CDR1 is MDHEN and CDR2 SYDVKM. This CDR3 has 14 amino acids. V dropped 3 bases and J dropped 8 bases, with 11 bases sitting between them. The CDR3 DNA reads as TGTGCCAGCAGTTTGATCGAGGGGTATTCACCCCTCCACTTT. The encoded protein is CASSLIEGYSPLHF. Full variable domain (rest looked up from reference TRBV28 and TRBJ1-6): DVKVTQSSRYLVKRTGEKVFLECVQDMDHENMFWYRQDPGLGLRLIYFSYDVKMKEKGDIPEGYSVSREKKERFSLILESASTNQTSMYLCASSLIEGYSPLHFGNGTRLTVT.

Notes on this clone: The sample carries other DNA sequences with the same CDR3. This chain links TRBV11-2 with TRBJ1-1; D remains unclear. This CDR3 spans 13 amino acids. V was pared by 3 bases and J by 1 base, with 6 bases between. CDR1 is SGHAT, CDR2 FQNNGV, per germline. The CDR3 nucleotides are TGTGCCAGCAGCTTTTCAGAGAACACTGAAGCTTTCTTT. This translates into CASSFSENTEAFF.

This chain joins TRBV10-1 and TRBJ2-2, with 9 bases aligning to TRBD1. Germline loops: CDR1 WNHNN, CDR2 SYGVQD (reference sequence). The CDR3 consists of 14 residues. Germline trimming cut 4 bases from V and 6 bases from J; bases unmatched to any gene: 3. The CDR3 nucleotides are TGCGCCAGCAGTGGGGGACAGGGACCCGGGGAGCTGTTTTTT. It translates to CASSGGQGPGELFF.

CDR3: CASSQLWKGNYGYTF. The DNA for the CDR3 is TGCGCCAGCAGCCAACTCTGGAAAGGGAACTATGGCTACACCTTC. The chain combines TRBV4-3 with TRBJ1-2, with no clear D. The V and J ends lost 2 bases and 2 bases respectively, with 12 bases between them. The germline CDR1 and CDR2 sequences are LGHNA and YSLEER. CDR3 length: 15 amino acids.

V and J are TRBV9 and TRBJ2-2; D perhaps matches TRBD1 (6 bases). This CDR3 region has 14 residues. Trimming shortened V by 10 bases and J by 0 bases, and 13 bases separated the two germline ends. In germline, CDR1 is SGDLS, CDR2 YYNGEE. The CDR3 sequence is CAGNKGANTGELFF. The CDR3 bases are TGTGCCGGCAATAAGGGGGCGAACACCGGGGAGCTGTTTTTT.

The chain joins TRBV5-4 to TRBJ2-3, with 9 bases identical to TRBD2. Germline V gives CDR1 SGHNT, CDR2 YYREEE (reference sequence). The trim removed 0 bases at V and 1 base at J, leaving 9 bases unmatched. This CDR3 has 18 residues. The CDR3 DNA follows: TGTGCCAGCAGCTTGGGAGGTCAGCGGGGGGTCGGCACAGATACGCAGTATTTT. Its protein is CASSLGGQRGVGTDTQYF.

This clone was seen just once. Other DNA sequences in the same sample also yield this CDR3. V and J are TRBV7-2 and TRBJ1-6, with D tentatively TRBD1 (6 bases). Trimming left V 6 bases short and J 4 bases short, with 10 bases between. Germline V gene sequence: CDR1 SGHTA, CDR2 FQGNSA. The CDR3 extends over 14 amino acids. CDR3 sequence reads: CASSLQGYNSPLHF. In nucleotides, the CDR3 is TGTGCCAGCAGTCTCCAGGGGTATAATTCACCCCTCCACTTT.

V gene TRBV11-3 combines with J gene TRBJ1-1; D gene unclear. V was cut by 0 bases and J by 2 bases, with 4 bases left in between. The length of the CDR3 is 13 residues. Germline loops: CDR1 SGHNT, CDR2 YENEEA. CDR3 amino acids: CASSLDPNTEAFF. The CDR3 bases are TGTGCCAGCAGCTTAGACCCTAACACTGAAGCTTTCTTT. Together with reference TRBV11-3 and TRBJ1-1, the CDR3 gives the full variable domain: EAGVVQSPRYKIIEKKQPVAFWCNPISGHNTLYWYLQNLGQGPELLIRYENEEAVDDSQLPKDRFSAERLKGVDSTLKIQPAELGDSAVYLCASSLDPNTEAFFGQGTRLTVV.

This clone was seen just once. The chain uses TRBV5-6 and TRBJ1-2; TRBD1 is a possible D gene (6 bases). There are 14 residues in the CDR3. V lost 4 bases and J lost 1, with 11 bases in between. Germline CDR1 reads SGHDT; CDR2 reads YYEEEE. The CDR3 is CASSGGALNYGYTF. DNA of the CDR3: TGTGCCAGCAGCGGGGGGGCGCTTAACTATGGCTACACCTTC.

The rearrangement links TRBV6-5 to TRBJ1-1; D is perhaps TRBD1 (5 bases). The CDR3 length is 15 residues. Trimming took 10 bases from V and 1 from J, leaving 19 bases between them. Germline CDR1 MNHEY, CDR2 SVGAGI. CDR3 DNA sequence: TGTGCCACCACCGGGGGAGGGGAAAGGAACACTGAAGCTTTCTTT. Translated, it gives CATTGGGERNTEAFF.

This rearrangement joins TRBV25-1 to TRBJ1-1, with D perhaps TRBD1 (6 bases). Germline V CDR1 and CDR2: MGHDK, SYGVNS. Trimming cost V 3 bases and J 2 bases, with 10 bases left between them. This CDR3 contains 14 residues. The CDR3 sequence: CASSDWTVNTEAFF. The CDR3 DNA is TGTGCCAGCAGTGACTGGACAGTCAACACTGAAGCTTTCTTT.

V and J are TRBV11-2 and TRBJ2-7; D might be TRBD1 or TRBD2, each matching 5 bases. Trimming removed 6 bases at V and 1 base at J, with 13 bases between. Germline assignment: CDR1 SGHAT and CDR2 FQNNGV. The CDR3 is made up of 14 amino acids. DNA for the CDR3: TGTGCCAGCAGTGCGTTGGGGGATTCCTACGAGCAGTACTTC. It codes for CASSALGDSYEQYF.

The V call is TRBV15, the J call TRBJ2-7, with 10 bases aligning to TRBD2. CDR1 is LNHNV and CDR2 is YYDKDF in the germline V gene (reference sequence). V dropped 0 bases and J dropped 2; count of bases not matched to a gene: 13. This CDR3 is 19 amino acids long. The CDR3, as DNA: TGTGCCACCAGCAGAGATCTAGCGGGAGTCAGCAGGGAGCCCTACGAGCAGTACTTC. Protein: CATSRDLAGVSREPYEQYF.